This TCR beta chain is drawn from a study of blood T cell repertoires in COVID-19. Across the whole study: The analysed material was cDNA or gDNA that came from T cells, B-cell-depleted T cells, or PBMCs.

Germline V lookup: CDR1 SEHNR, CDR2 FQNEAQ (reference sequence). The ends were cut back, 6 bases at V and 2 bases at J, with 8 bases in the middle. The CDR3 consists of 13 residues. Only in-frame clones appear in the TCRdb table, and some are missing; sequencing was by immunoSEQ multiplex PCR. Altogether about 130,000 clones are present, around 73% being singletons, with the ten largest covering 6%. Participants spanned ages roughly 18 to 90 years and resided in 20 to 25 US areas. Donors were grouped by their self-reported clinical history. The clonotype originates from a woman between 50 and 59 years old who had recovered from COVID-19. This chain links TRBV7-9 with TRBJ2-1, with D perhaps TRBD1 (5 bases). Sequences were obtained from PBMCs or T cells enriched from blood (not recorded which). CDR3 coding DNA: TGTGCCAGCAGTGAGACAGCCTACAATGAGCAGTTCTTC. Residues: CASSETAYNEQFF.